This entry is about one T cell receptor (beta chain). In its sample, this clonotype was seen once. Its antigen remains unidentified. Base qualities were left out, and no much larger clone turns up one base away. A single read makes a weak case. Ficoll-Paque density gradient centrifugation was the method used to isolate PBMCs. From the cysteine through the phenylalanine, the CDR3 covers 20 amino acids. The entry retains the CDR3 DNA only, 60 bases that are in frame from base 1. The germline V gene sets CDR1 to MGHRA and CDR2 to YSYEKL. Here V drops 4 bases and J drops 5 bases, and the junction holds 22 bases not matched to any gene. The sample comes from a study of T-cell memory formation after mild COVID-19 (dated by TCRdb to 2020 to 2023). At the level of the whole study: TCR sequence clusters from the two donors were found to be largely donor specific. Two young, previously healthy adult volunteers, one female and one male, were included in the cohort. T-cell clones expanding and contracting after mild COVID-19 in two donors were tracked by longitudinal TCRalpha and TCRbeta repertoire sequencing. Findings and caveats that apply to the study as a whole: SARS-CoV-2 specificity was not confirmed for the second-wave clones peaking on day 37. The detection of some responding clones in pre-infection memory suggests that pre-existing cross-reactive memory T cells joined the SARS-CoV-2 response. Contracting CD4+ clones appeared mostly in the CM and EM memory subsets, whereas CD8+ clones were enriched in EMRA. The study covered only a couple of mild cases, and larger cohorts including severe cases with pre-infection samples were considered necessary. From day 15 to 85, contracting clones showed balanced CD4/CD8 phenotypes, whereas a second wave of clones that expanded from day 15 to 37 leaned towards CD4+.

The sequencer listed for this sample is Illumina NovaSeq 6000. cDNA libraries for TCRalpha and TCRbeta were prepared by 5'RACE using constant-segment primers, with sample barcodes and unique molecular identifiers added. RNA was extracted from every sample with Trizol reagent. Libraries were amplified in two PCR steps, with a second sample barcode and Illumina TruSeq adapters added in the second step. The libraries were sequenced on an Illumina NovaSeq using 2 x 150 bp paired-end reads. The source study handled its data this way. Reads were demultiplexed and collapsed into UMI-guided consensus sequences with migec v1.2.7. With mixcr v2.1.11, UMI consensuses were aligned to TRA and TRB V and J templates and assembled into clonotypes. A clonotype was counted as expanded or contracted only if both edgeR and NoisET called the change significant, with noise models trained on biological replicates. For edgeR calls, the thresholds were a false discovery rate-adjusted p below 0.01 and a log2 fold-change of 1. As an exploratory analysis of dynamics, max-normalized trajectories of the 1000 most abundant clonotypes were examined with PCA combined with hierarchical clustering. The CD4 or CD8 phenotype of responding clones was assigned using the separately sequenced CD4+ and CD8+ repertoires. The public reads were reanalyzed by TCRdb: fastp trimming at Q25, MiXCR alignment, in-frame beta chains only. Under each unique CDR3 protein, matching rows form one entry showing the most common genes and DNA. TCRdb assigned the V and J calls; the authors' analysis was not used. In this sample the table shows about 290,000 distinct CDR3 sequences, approximately 15% of which occur a single time. 22% of the sample comes from the top ten.

This clonotype originated in a man younger than 35 who had mild COVID-19 (a few samples of this study predate the infection). The sample titles of this study are shuffled in the database, so cell type and time point are left out; the donor was told from shared clones. The V and J segments used are TRBV4-1 and TRBJ2-3; TRBD2 agrees with 9 junctional bases. Material for sequencing was PBMCs or a T cell subset sorted from them (not recorded which). The CDR3: CASSLRSPRGERGERDTQYF. The nucleotide sequence reads as follows: TGCGCCAGCAGCCTCCGAAGTCCCCGGGGGGAGCGGGGGGAACGAGATACGCAGTATTTT.